This TCR beta chain was retrieved from a study of cytomegalovirus exposure and HLA in healthy donors. In the study overall: An early release of data contained approximately 80 million unique TCRs, which came from HLA-typed donors.

Findings and caveats of the study: CMV serostatus was the sole immune exposure information available.

This CDR3 contains 15 residues. V was clipped by 7 bases and J by 11 bases, with 26 bases between them. CDR1 is SGHDN, CDR2 FVKESK, per germline. The PCR employed 60 Vbeta primers together with 13 Jbeta primers. Clones were read by immunoSEQ multiplex PCR, and TCRdb kept only the in-frame ones, dropping some. This sample has 100,000 or so clones; just under 75% occur once, and the top ten carry over 2.5%. Of note for this clone: Its antigen remains unknown.

The clonotype originates from a man aged 45-60 years in good health and CMV-seropositive. Sequenced sample: PBMCs. The rearrangement links TRBV14 to TRBJ1-1, with D possibly matching TRBD1 (5 bases). The CDR3 reads CASTPLRGVFKGAFF. The CDR3 nucleotides are TGTGCCAGCACCCCATTAAGGGGCGTCTTCAAAGGGGCTTTCTTT.